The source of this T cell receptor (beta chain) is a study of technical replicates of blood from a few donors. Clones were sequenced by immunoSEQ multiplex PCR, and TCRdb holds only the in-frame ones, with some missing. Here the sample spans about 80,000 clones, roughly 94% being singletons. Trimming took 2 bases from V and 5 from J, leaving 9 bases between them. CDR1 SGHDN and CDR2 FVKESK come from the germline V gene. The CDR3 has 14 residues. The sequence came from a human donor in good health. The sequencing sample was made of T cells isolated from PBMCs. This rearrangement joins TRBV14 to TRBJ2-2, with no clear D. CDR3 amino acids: CASSQYFTTGELFF. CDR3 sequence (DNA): TGTGCCAGCAGCCAATACTTTACGACCGGGGAGCTGTTTTTT.